Presented here are 28 T cell receptor beta chains from one specimen sequenced in a study of T-cell memory formation after mild COVID-19 (dated by TCRdb to the early 2020s). Library preparation used 5' RACE. Sequencer: Illumina NovaSeq 6000. Starting from the raw public reads, TCRdb applied fastp trimming at Q25, assembled clones with MiXCR and retained in-frame beta chains. Records with the same CDR3 protein are collapsed into one entry carrying the most frequent genes and DNA. Counted in this sample were around 300,000 distinct CDR3 sequences; under 15% of them appeared once. In total, the top ten clones hold about a fifth of the sample. Sample: PBMCs or a T cell subset sorted from them (not recorded which). These TCRs come from a man aged 18-30 years who had mild COVID-19 (a few samples of this study predate the infection). The sample titles of this study are shuffled in the database, so cell type and time point are left out; the donor was told from shared clones.

The chain combines TRBV20-1 with TRBJ1-1, with D possibly matching TRBD1 (6 bases). Germline V lookup: CDR1 DFQATT, CDR2 SNEGSKA (reference sequence). The CDR3 is 16 amino acids. The V gene lost 0 bases and the J gene lost 0 bases, with 14 bases spanning the gap. DNA for the CDR3: TGCAGTGCTAGAGATCCTAACAGGGTTTTGAACACTGAAGCTTTCTTT. As protein: CSARDPNRVLNTEAFF.

This chain uses TRBV20-1 with TRBJ2-7; D tentatively reads TRBD1 or TRBD2 (5 bases each). V lost 2 bases, J lost 0 bases, and 11 bases lay in between. The CDR3 extends over 14 amino acids. From germline, CDR1 is DFQATT and CDR2 SNEGSKA (reference sequence). CDR3 nucleotide sequence: TGCAGTGCTAGACCAGGGAGAGCCTCCTACGAGCAGTACTTC. Protein: CSARPGRASYEQYF.

This clonotype was observed a handful of times. The chain uses TRBV7-9 and TRBJ1-3; 8 nucleotides align to TRBD1. There are 17 residues in the CDR3. Germline CDR1 SEHNR, CDR2 FQNEAQ (reference sequence). The junction had 8 bases not matched to a gene; V was cut back by 1 base and J by 3 bases. The CDR3 region has the DNA TGTGCCAGCAGCTTAGGCGGACAGGGATGGGGTGGAAACACCATATATTTT. Protein sequence: CASSLGGQGWGGNTIYF.

This clonotype was seen a handful of times. The V gene is TRBV7-2, the J gene TRBJ1-1, with no clear D. The germline gives CDR1 SGHTA, CDR2 FQGNSA. The CDR3 covers 16 residues. The V gene lost 0 bases and the J gene lost 2 bases, with 13 bases spanning the gap. CDR3 sequence (DNA): TGTGCCAGCAGCTTAGCGGGATTGACCCTAAACACTGAAGCTTTCTTT. As protein: CASSLAGLTLNTEAFF.

The rearrangement joins TRBV6-6 to TRBJ1-1, with 7 positions matching TRBD1. Germline CDR1 MNHNY, CDR2 SVGAGI (reference sequence). This CDR3 contains 14 residues. The J segment lost 4 bases and the V segment lost 5 bases, leaving 7 bases of the junction unmatched. The CDR3: CASSDRDSGTEAFF. DNA for the CDR3: TGTGCCAGCAGTGACCGGGACAGTGGCACTGAAGCTTTCTTT.

This clonotype was observed a handful of times. The chain carries TRBV9 and TRBJ2-2, with D uncertain. The CDR3 runs to 14 residues. Per germline, CDR1 SGDLS and CDR2 YYNGEE. Trimming cost V 0 bases and J 6 bases, with 9 bases left between them. CDR3 in amino acids: CASSVAPSAGELFF. Written as DNA, the CDR3 is TGTGCCAGCAGCGTAGCTCCATCCGCCGGGGAGCTGTTTTTT.

This clonotype has more than one count but fewer than ten. V gene TRBV27 combines with J gene TRBJ1-5; D gene ambiguous. Trimming took 6 bases from V and 0 from J, leaving 3 bases between them. Germline CDR1 is MNHEY and CDR2 is SMNVEV (reference sequence). CDR3 length: 12 amino acids. The CDR3 loop reads CASSGSNQPQHF. CDR3 DNA: TGTGCCAGCAGCGGTAGCAATCAGCCCCAGCATTTT.

The chain carries TRBV7-2 and TRBJ1-2; D gene uncertain. CDR3 length: 14 residues. The ends were cut back, 0 bases at V and 2 bases at J, with 7 bases in the middle. CDR1 and CDR2 from the germline V gene are SGHTA and FQGNSA. CDR3 sequence (DNA): TGTGCCAGCAGCTTAGCGTTAGGCAACTATGGCTACACCTTC. It yields the protein CASSLALGNYGYTF.

This chain uses TRBV24-1 with TRBJ2-2; D is undetermined. This CDR3 comprises 15 residues. With 4 bases removed from V and 0 bases from J, the gap between germline ends came to 8 bases. CDR1 KGHDR and CDR2 SFDVKD come from the germline V gene. CDR3: CATSDPNANTGELFF. CDR3 nucleotide sequence: TGTGCCACCAGTGACCCAAACGCGAACACCGGGGAGCTGTTTTTT.

The genes are TRBV4-2 and TRBJ2-1, with TRBD2 as a possible D gene (5 bases). This CDR3 comprises 16 residues. The germline gives CDR1 LGHNA, CDR2 YNFKEQ. V was pared by 4 bases and J by 0 bases, with 13 bases between. The CDR3 here is CASSRREGSSYNEQFF. CDR3 in DNA: TGTGCCAGCAGCCGCCGCGAGGGAAGCTCCTACAATGAGCAGTTCTTC.

This clonotype was observed a handful of times. The V call is TRBV3-1, the J call TRBJ1-1; D is undetermined. This CDR3 spans 13 amino acids. The germline CDR1 and CDR2 sequences are LGHDT and YNNKEL (reference sequence). With 1 base removed from V and 11 bases from J, the gap between germline ends came to 14 bases. The CDR3 nucleotides are TGTGCCAGCAGCCAAGGGAACGGCCGTCGGGCTTTCTTT. Translation: CASSQGNGRRAFF.

The CDR3 sequence is CASSGAGTSGRETQYF. The DNA of the CDR3 is TGCGCCAGCAGCGGAGCCGGGACTAGCGGGAGGGAGACCCAGTACTTC. The chain carries TRBV5-1 and TRBJ2-5, with 15 positions matching TRBD2. This CDR3 is 16 amino acids long. The V segment lost 4 bases and the J segment 5 bases; nucleotides outside the gene matches: 6. Germline-derived CDR1 and CDR2 are SGHRS and YFSETQ.

This clonotype was seen more than once but under ten times. The V and J genes are TRBV28 and TRBJ2-5, with D perhaps matching TRBD2 (6 bases). V shed 2 bases and J shed 1 base, with 11 bases lying between them. The CDR3 is made up of 15 amino acids. Germline CDR1 MDHEN, CDR2 SYDVKM. The CDR3 DNA reads as TGTGCCAGCAGTTTAACCATCGGGAGCCAAGAGACCCAGTACTTC. Translation gives CASSLTIGSQETQYF.

Many counts were recorded for this clonotype. This chain connects TRBV2 to TRBJ2-4; D remains ambiguous. V shed 10 bases and J shed 12 bases, with 19 bases lying between them. The CDR3 length is 12 residues. Germline-derived CDR1 and CDR2 are SNHLY and FYNNEI. The CDR3 loop reads CAIALTETTQYF. DNA of the CDR3: TGTGCCATCGCTCTTACGGAGACAACTCAGTACTTC. The whole variable domain, remainder taken from reference TRBV2 and TRBJ2-4, is EPEVTQTPSHQVTQMGQEVILRCVPISNHLYFYWYRQILGQKVEFLVSFYNNEISEKSEIFDDQFSVERPDGSNFTLKIRSTKLEDSAMYFCAIALTETTQYFGAGTRLSVL.

The chain uses TRBV12-3 or TRBV12-4 and TRBJ2-5; D uncertain. The CDR3 is 12 amino acids. The ends were cut back, 3 bases at V and 3 bases at J, with 5 bases in the middle. The CDR3 sequence: CASSFLEETQYF. The DNA for the CDR3 is TGTGCCAGCAGTTTTCTGGAAGAGACCCAGTACTTC.

A few counts support this clonotype. This rearrangement joins TRBV5-1 to TRBJ2-5; D may be TRBD1 or TRBD2 (5 bases each). The CDR3 loop spans 17 amino acids. Germline V gene sequence: CDR1 SGHRS, CDR2 YFSETQ. Trimming shortened V by 2 bases and J by 2 bases, and 19 bases separated the two germline ends. CDR3 coding DNA: TGCGCCAGCAGCTTCGGCGGCTCGGGGACCGCTCAAGAGACCCAGTACTTC. Its translation is CASSFGGSGTAQETQYF.

This clonotype was seen ten or more times. The V gene is TRBV5-1, the J gene TRBJ2-1; 7 positions match TRBD2. Germline lookup yields CDR1 SGHRS and CDR2 YFSETQ. The trim removed 6 bases at V and 4 bases at J, leaving 10 bases unmatched. The CDR3 is 15 amino acids. CDR3 nucleotides: TGCGCCAGCACCCCCCAAGCGGGGAATTACAATGAGCAGTTCTTC. Its protein is CASTPQAGNYNEQFF.

This clonotype was counted between two and nine times. This chain links TRBV6-2 or TRBV6-3 with TRBJ1-6; no clear D gene. V was shortened by 4 bases and J by 7 bases, with 11 bases between the two germline ends. The CDR3 extends over 14 amino acids. Germline V gene lookup returns CDR1 MNHEY and CDR2 SVGEGT. The CDR3 DNA reads as TGTGCCAGCAGTTGGCCGGGAGCCAATTCACCCCTCCACTTT. Translation: CASSWPGANSPLHF.

This clonotype was counted ten times or more. The chain couples TRBV4-3 to TRBJ2-1; tentatively, D is TRBD1 (6 bases). V shed 5 bases and J shed 6 bases, with 8 bases lying between them. This CDR3 is 12 amino acids long. Germline V gene data show CDR1 as LGHNA and CDR2 as YSLEER. CDR3 nucleotides: TGCGCCAGCAGCGGGGGCCTCAATGAGCAGTTCTTC. Its protein product is CASSGGLNEQFF.

This clonotype occurred a few times. The rearrangement links TRBV21-1 to TRBJ2-5; the DNA was not used to check the table's D call, TRBD2. TRBV21-1 is annotated as a pseudogene. CDR3 size: 15 residues. CDR3 sequence: CASSTREAGEETQYF. CDR3 nucleotides: TGTGCCAGCAGCACGAGAGAAGCGGGGGAAGAGACCCAGTACTTC.

This chain connects TRBV10-3 to TRBJ1-2; D not resolved. The germline gives CDR1 ENHRY, CDR2 SYGVKD. The V end lost 10 bases, the J end lost 1 base, and 16 bases lay between the germline ends. The CDR3 has 14 residues. CDR3 DNA: TGTGCCACCCCCTTAGGATCTGATAACTATGGCTACACCTTC. As protein: CATPLGSDNYGYTF.

The genes are TRBV5-1 and TRBJ2-5, with 7 bases identical to TRBD1. Germline-derived CDR1 and CDR2 are SGHRS and YFSETQ. With V trimmed by 0 bases and J by 4 bases, 6 bases remained unmatched. The CDR3 runs 15 residues. The CDR3 protein is CASSLVGQSGETQYF. In DNA, the CDR3 is TGCGCCAGCAGCTTGGTGGGACAGAGTGGAGAGACCCAGTACTTC.

Many counts were recorded for this clonotype. This chain links TRBV27 with TRBJ1-2; 7 bases match TRBD1. V dropped 5 bases and J dropped 5; count of bases not matched to a gene: 11. This CDR3 is 15 amino acids long. CDR1 and CDR2 from the germline V gene are MNHEY and SMNVEV (reference sequence). CDR3 nucleotides: TGTGCCAGCAGTCCAGGGGGACAACCGACGTATGGCTACACCTTC. This translates into CASSPGGQPTYGYTF.

The chain couples TRBV3-1 to TRBJ1-2; D not resolved. The V and J ends lost 0 bases and 7 bases respectively, with 12 bases between them. Germline CDR1 LGHDT, CDR2 YNNKEL (reference sequence). This CDR3 spans 14 amino acids. The CDR3 nucleotides read TGTGCCAGCAGCCAAGATCAAGCCCCCGGTGGCTACACCTTC. This translates into CASSQDQAPGGYTF.

The chain carries TRBV7-2 and TRBJ1-1; D is undetermined. Germline-derived CDR1 and CDR2 are SGHTA and FQGNSA. The CDR3 is made up of 13 amino acids. Trimming took off 5 bases at V and 1 base at J, with 8 bases between the two ends. The chain's CDR3 is CASSKRRNTEAFF. In DNA, the CDR3 is TGTGCCAGCAGCAAACGGAGGAACACTGAAGCTTTCTTT.

This clonotype was observed a handful of times. This chain links TRBV4-2 with TRBJ2-7; D call uncertain. Deletions cut 0 bases from V and 5 bases from J, with 11 bases between. CDR1 LGHNA and CDR2 YNFKEQ come from the germline V gene. The CDR3 covers 14 residues. CDR3 nucleotide sequence: TGTGCCAGCAGCCAAGATCTGGGTATGGACGAGCAGTACGTC. Protein product: CASSQDLGMDEQYV.

The chain has TRBV20-1 and TRBJ2-1, with 7 nucleotides matching TRBD1. With 3 bases clipped from V and 7 bases from J, the junction kept 12 bases outside the gene matches. Per the germline V gene, CDR1 is DFQATT and CDR2 is SNEGSKA (reference sequence). This CDR3 spans 15 amino acids. The CDR3 here is CSASAITGEWNEQFF. The CDR3 bases are TGCAGTGCTAGTGCCATCACAGGGGAGTGGAATGAGCAGTTCTTC.

The sample holds a few counts of this clonotype. The rearrangement uses TRBV7-9 and TRBJ2-7, with 8 positions matching TRBD2. With V trimmed by 7 bases and J by 3 bases, 11 bases remained unmatched. From germline, CDR1 is SEHNR and CDR2 FQNEAQ (reference sequence). The CDR3 length is 15 residues. Here the CDR3 DNA reads TGTGCCAGCAATCTCGGGGCCGGGAGGGGCTACGAGCAGTACTTC. This translates into CASNLGAGRGYEQYF.